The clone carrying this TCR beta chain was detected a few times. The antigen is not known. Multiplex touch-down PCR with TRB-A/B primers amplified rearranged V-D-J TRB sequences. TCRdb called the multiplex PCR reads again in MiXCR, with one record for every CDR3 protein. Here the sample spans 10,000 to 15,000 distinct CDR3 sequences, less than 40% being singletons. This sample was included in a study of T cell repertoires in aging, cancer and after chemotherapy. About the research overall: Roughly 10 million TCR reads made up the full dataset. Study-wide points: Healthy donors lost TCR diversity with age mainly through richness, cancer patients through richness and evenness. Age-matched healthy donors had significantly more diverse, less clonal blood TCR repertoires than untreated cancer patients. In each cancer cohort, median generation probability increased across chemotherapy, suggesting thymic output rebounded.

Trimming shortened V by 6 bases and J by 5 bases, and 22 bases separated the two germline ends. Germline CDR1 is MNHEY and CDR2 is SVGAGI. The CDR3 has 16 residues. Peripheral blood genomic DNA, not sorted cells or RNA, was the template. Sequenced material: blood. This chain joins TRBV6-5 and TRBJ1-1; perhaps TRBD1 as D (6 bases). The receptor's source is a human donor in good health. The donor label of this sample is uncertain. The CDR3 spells CASRTLGAGIETEAFF. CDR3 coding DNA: TGTGCCAGCAGAACTCTGGGGGCAGGGATAGAGACTGAAGCTTTCTTT.